The 3 T cell receptor beta chains below come from one sample, sequenced in a study of cytomegalovirus exposure and HLA in healthy donors. PCR used 60 Vbeta primers and 13 Jbeta primers. Here immunoSEQ multiplex PCR was the method, and the copy in TCRdb shows in-frame clones only, minus some. The sample includes about 94,000 clones, 65% to 80% of them seen just once. The sequencing input was PBMCs. All receptors derive from a man between 40 and 49 years old in good health and CMV-seropositive.

This clone appeared a single time. The chain couples TRBV7-9 to TRBJ2-3, with a possible D match to TRBD2 (7 bases). The germline CDR1 and CDR2 sequences are SEHNR and FQNEAQ (reference sequence). The CDR3 covers 17 residues. V was shortened by 2 bases and J by 4 bases, with 19 bases between the two germline ends. CDR3 sequence reads: CASSLLTGGYGADTQYF. The CDR3 nucleotides are TGTGCCAGCAGCTTATTGACGGGGGGCTACGGGGCAGATACGCAGTATTTT.

This sequence joins TRBV9 and TRBJ2-2; D gene ambiguous. Trimming stripped 4 bases from V and 2 bases from J, with 9 bases between. Germline lookup yields CDR1 SGDLS and CDR2 YYNGEE. The CDR3 extends over 14 amino acids. CDR3 region: CASSSLHNTGELFF. The CDR3 nucleotides read TGTGCCAGCAGCTCCTTACATAACACCGGGGAGCTGTTTTTT.

The gene calls are TRBV19 and TRBJ1-2; D is possibly TRBD1 (6 bases). Germline V gives CDR1 LNHDA, CDR2 SQIVND (reference sequence). The CDR3 is 12 residues long. The V end was cut by 9 bases, the J end by 5 bases, with 13 bases between. In DNA, the CDR3 is TGTGCCAGCCGACAGGACAGTTATGGCTACACCTTC. Protein: CASRQDSYGYTF.